This passage covers 3 T cell receptor beta chains from one sample sequenced in a study of shared clonotypes between healthy human individuals. The assay was immunoSEQ multiplex PCR, and TCRdb's table has in-frame clones only and misses some. The sample yields about a million clones, 70% to 80% seen once. The sequencing sample was made of memory CD4+ T cells from PBMCs. The subset denotes: CD45RA-negative fraction. The receptors stem from a young man in good health. Some clones in this sample may be carry-over from other donors' samples.

The rearrangement joins TRBV5-4 to TRBJ2-1; no firm D call. The CDR3 loop spans 16 amino acids. Trimming took off 3 bases at V and 0 bases at J, with 13 bases between the two ends. Germline values: CDR1 SGHNT, CDR2 YYREEE (reference sequence). CDR3 residues: CASSSAPRSSYNEQFF. The CDR3 DNA is TGTGCCAGCAGCTCCGCACCCAGGAGCTCCTACAATGAGCAGTTCTTC.

The chain is built from TRBV28 and TRBJ2-3; the D gene is possibly TRBD2 (6 bases). Trimming left V 6 bases short and J 5 bases short, with 18 bases between. Germline V lookup: CDR1 MDHEN, CDR2 SYDVKM. CDR3 length equals 15 residues. CDR3 protein: CASRTYRGLGDTQYF. CDR3 nucleotide sequence: TGTGCCAGCAGGACTTATAGGGGACTCGGAGATACGCAGTATTTT.

The chain recombines TRBV28 with TRBJ1-2, with a weak D call TRBD1 (5 bases). The CDR3 sequence is 14 residues long. Trimming pared 6 bases from V and 4 bases from J, leaving 15 bases between. Germline CDR1 is MDHEN and CDR2 is SYDVKM. The CDR3 reads CASRKTTDFYGYTF. CDR3 nucleotide sequence: TGTGCCAGCAGAAAAACGACAGACTTCTATGGCTACACCTTC.